This T cell receptor (beta chain) was sequenced in a study of shared clonotypes between healthy human individuals. Across the whole study: The donor pool was made up of a couple of women and three men aged 18 to 49.

Only a few counts were recorded for this clone. The germline CDR1 and CDR2 sequences are SEHNR and FQNEAQ (reference sequence). V was pared by 3 bases and J by 7 bases, with 4 bases between. The length of the CDR3 is 11 residues. Only in-frame clones appear in the TCRdb table, and some are missing; sequencing was by immunoSEQ multiplex PCR. The table lists some 600,000 clones, approximately 96% of them singletons. Naive CD8 cells lacked CD45RO and underwent positive selection for CCR7, leaving out terminally differentiated effector memory CD45RA+ cells. Sequences were obtained from naive CD8+ T cells sorted from blood. V usage is TRBV7-9 and J usage is TRBJ2-1; D uncertain. The receptor comes from a woman under 40 in good health. In nucleotides, the CDR3 is TGTGCCAGCAGCTTCAGTAATGAGCAGTTCTTC. Translating gives CASSFSNEQFF.